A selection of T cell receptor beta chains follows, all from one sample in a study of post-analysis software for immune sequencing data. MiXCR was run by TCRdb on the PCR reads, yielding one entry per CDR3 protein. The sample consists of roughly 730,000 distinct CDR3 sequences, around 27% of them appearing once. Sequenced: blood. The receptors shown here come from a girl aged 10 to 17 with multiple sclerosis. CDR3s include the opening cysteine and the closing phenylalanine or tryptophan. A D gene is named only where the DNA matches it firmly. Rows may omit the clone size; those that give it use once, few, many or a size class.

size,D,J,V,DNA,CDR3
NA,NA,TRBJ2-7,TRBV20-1,TGCAGTGCTCCCACCGGACGGGGCGGTGGAGCCGAGCAGTACTTC,CSAPTGRGGGAEQYF
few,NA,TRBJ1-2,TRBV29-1,TGCAGCGTTGCCGGACAGAGCTATGGCTACACCTTC,CSVAGQSYGYTF
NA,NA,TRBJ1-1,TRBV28,TGTGCCAGCAGTGTAGAAGTTTTGAACACTGAAGCTTTCTTT,CASSVEVLNTEAFF
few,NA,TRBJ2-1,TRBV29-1,TGCAGCGTTCGCCAAAGCTCCTACAATGAGCAGTTCTTC,CSVRQSSYNEQFF
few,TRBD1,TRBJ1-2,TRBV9,TGTGCCAGCAGCGGTGGGGACAGGAACTATGGCTACACCTTC,CASSGGDRNYGYTF
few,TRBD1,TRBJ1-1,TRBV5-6,TGTGCCAGCAGCGCTGGGACAGAGAACACTGAAGCTTTCTTT,CASSAGTENTEAFF
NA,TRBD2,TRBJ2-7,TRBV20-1,TGCAGTGCCAACGGGAGGGCCTCCTACGAGCAGTACTTC,CSANGRASYEQYF
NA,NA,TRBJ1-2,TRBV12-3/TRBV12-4,TGTGCCAGCAGCCGAGTAGCTAACTATGGCTACACCTTC,CASSRVANYGYTF
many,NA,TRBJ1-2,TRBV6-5,TGTGCCAGCAGCTACCTCCCCAGGGGCTTCGATGGCTACACCTTC,CASSYLPRGFDGYTF
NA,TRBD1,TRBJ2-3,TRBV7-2,TGTGCCAGCAGCCGGACAGGGGGACTCACAGATACGCAGTATTTT,CASSRTGGLTDTQYF
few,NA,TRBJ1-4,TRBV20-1,TGCAGTGGGCGTTCGGGTCAGGATAATGAAAAACTGTTTTTT,CSGRSGQDNEKLFF
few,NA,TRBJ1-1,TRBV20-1,TGCAGTGCTAGGCCCAGAGACACTGAAGCTTTCTTT,CSARPRDTEAFF
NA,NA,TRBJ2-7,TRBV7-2,TGTGCCGGCAGCTTTTTTGGTAGCACCTACGAGCAGTACTTC,CAGSFFGSTYEQYF
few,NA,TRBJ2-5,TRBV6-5,TGTGCCAGCAGGGCCGTCGCGGGGATTAAGTACTTC,CASRAVAGIKYF
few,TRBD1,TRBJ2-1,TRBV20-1,TGCAGTGCTAGAGCGGTCGGGACAGGAGGATTGGATGAGCAGTTCTTC,CSARAVGTGGLDEQFF
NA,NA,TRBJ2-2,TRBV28,TGTGCCAGCAGTTTAGGGGTCCCAGATACCGGGGAGCTGTTTTTT,CASSLGVPDTGELFF
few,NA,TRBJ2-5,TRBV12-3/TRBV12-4,TGTGCCAGCAGTTTATCAGGGACACACCAAGAGACCCAGTACTTC,CASSLSGTHQETQYF
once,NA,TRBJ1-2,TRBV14,TGTGTCAGCAGCCCGGACCTTAACTATGGCTACACCTTC,CVSSPDLNYGYTF
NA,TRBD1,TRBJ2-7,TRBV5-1,TGCGCCAGCAGCTTGCAACTATCGGGACAGGGTTTAAATTACGAGCAGTACTTC,CASSLQLSGQGLNYEQYF
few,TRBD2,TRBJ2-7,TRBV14,TGTGCCAGCAGCCAATTGCCGGGACTAGCGGGAGTAAACTCCTACGAGCAGTACTTC,CASSQLPGLAGVNSYEQYF
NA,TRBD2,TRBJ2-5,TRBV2,TGTGCCAGCAGTGCCCAAGGACTAGCGGAAGGGACCCAGTACTTC,CASSAQGLAEGTQYF
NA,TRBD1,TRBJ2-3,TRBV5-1,TGCGCCAGCAGCTTTGGACAGGGGGTAACAGATACGCAGTATTTT,CASSFGQGVTDTQYF
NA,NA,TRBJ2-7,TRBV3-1,TGTGCCAGCAGCCGCTGGGACACCGGGAGAAGGCAGTACTTC,CASSRWDTGRRQYF
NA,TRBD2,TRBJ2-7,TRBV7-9,TGTGCCAGCAGCCCAAGCCGTGGACTAGCTAGACGAAAGCAGTACTTC,CASSPSRGLARRKQYF
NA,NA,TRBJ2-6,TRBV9,TGTGCCAGCAGCGTACACCCCGGGACGTTATCATCTGGGGCCAACGTCCTGACTTTC,CASSVHPGTLSSGANVLTF
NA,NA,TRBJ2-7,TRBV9,TGTGCCAGCAGCGTAGAAGGGGCAGGGTCCTACGAGCAGTACTTC,CASSVEGAGSYEQYF